What follows is one TCR beta chain and its context. The antigen remains unidentified. Clones were read by immunoSEQ multiplex PCR, and TCRdb kept only the in-frame ones, dropping some. The table includes roughly 350,000 clones, around 87% detected once. Germline CDR1 reads MDHEN; CDR2 reads SYDVKM. The CDR3 consists of 15 residues. V was cut by 1 base and J by 1 base, with 8 bases left in between. This sample was taken from a study of Ad26.COV2.S vaccination and SARS-CoV-2 variants. About the study: This donor came from the COV1001 trial of Ad26.COV2.S. Donor got 5x10^10 or 1x10^11 viral particles of Ad26.COV2.S. Whole-study results and caveats: Comparability of non-spike TCR breadth was observed across vaccine and placebo recipients. Reportedly, after vaccination the spike-specific CD8+ and CD4+ T cell responses displayed substantial breadth.

Regarding treatment: around 19 received Ad26.COV2.S at low or high dose, single or two shots; roughly five received placebo; per-sample allocation not given. Material that was analyzed had been drawn on day 63 after the first vaccine or placebo injection. This clonotype was sampled from a person aged 18-65 years who received the Ad26.COV2.S COVID-19 vaccine or a placebo. Sequenced material: peripheral blood, taken in a trial of Ad26.COV2.S vaccine versus placebo. This chain links TRBV28 with TRBJ2-1, with a weak D call TRBD2 (6 bases). DNA for the CDR3: TGTGCCAGCAGTTTATTGGGGGGTTCCTACAATGAGCAGTTCTTC. Amino acids: CASSLLGGSYNEQFF.